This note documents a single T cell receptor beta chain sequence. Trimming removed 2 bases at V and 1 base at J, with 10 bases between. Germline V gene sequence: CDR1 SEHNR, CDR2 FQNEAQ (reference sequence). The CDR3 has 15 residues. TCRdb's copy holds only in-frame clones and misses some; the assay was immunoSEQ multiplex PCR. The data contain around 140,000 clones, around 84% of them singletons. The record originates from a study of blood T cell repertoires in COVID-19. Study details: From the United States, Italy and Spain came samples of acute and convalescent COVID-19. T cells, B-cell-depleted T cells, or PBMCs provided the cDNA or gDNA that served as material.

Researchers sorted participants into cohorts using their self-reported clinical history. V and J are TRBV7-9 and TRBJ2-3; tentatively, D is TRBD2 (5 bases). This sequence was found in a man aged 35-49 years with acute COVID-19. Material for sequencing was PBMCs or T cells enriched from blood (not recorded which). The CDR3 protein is CASSLNGVGTDTQYF. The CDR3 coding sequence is TGTGCCAGCAGCTTAAACGGGGTAGGCACAGATACGCAGTATTTT. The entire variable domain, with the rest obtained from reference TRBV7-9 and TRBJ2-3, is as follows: DTGVSQNPRHKITKRGQNVTFRCDPISEHNRLYWYRQTLGQGPEFLTYFQNEAQLEKSRLLSDRFSAERPKGSFSTLEIQRTEQGDSAMYLCASSLNGVGTDTQYFGPGTRLTVL.